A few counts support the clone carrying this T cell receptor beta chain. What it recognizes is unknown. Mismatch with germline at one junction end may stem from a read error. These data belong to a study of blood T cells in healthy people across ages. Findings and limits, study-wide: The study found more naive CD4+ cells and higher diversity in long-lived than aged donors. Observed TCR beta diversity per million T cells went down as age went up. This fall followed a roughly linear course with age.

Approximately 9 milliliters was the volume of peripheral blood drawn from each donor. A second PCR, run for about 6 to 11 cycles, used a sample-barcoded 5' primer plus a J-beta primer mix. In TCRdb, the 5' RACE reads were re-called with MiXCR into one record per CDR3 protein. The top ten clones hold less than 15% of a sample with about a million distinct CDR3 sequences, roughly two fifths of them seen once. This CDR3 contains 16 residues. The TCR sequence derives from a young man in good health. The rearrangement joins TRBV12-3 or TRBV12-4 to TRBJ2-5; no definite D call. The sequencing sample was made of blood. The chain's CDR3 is CACSPPEAGLQETQYF. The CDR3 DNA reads TGTGCCTGCAGTCCCCCCGAGGCAGGTCTTCAAGAGACCCAGTACTTC.